The 2 T cell receptor beta chains listed next were all sequenced from one sample in a study of early T cells in non-severe SARS-CoV-2 infection. MiXCR, applied by TCRdb to the 5' RACE reads, yields one record per CDR3 protein. The sample records over 70,000 distinct CDR3 sequences, 13% to 15% being singletons. The sequencing input was whole blood. These receptors originate from an adult who was a healthcare worker with PCR-confirmed SARS-CoV-2 infection or an uninfected control (not recorded which).

This clonotype came up a few times. This chain joins TRBV28 and TRBJ2-7, with 13 bases fitting TRBD2. Trimming cost V 5 bases and J 3 bases; bases outside gene matches: 4. Per the germline V gene, CDR1 is MDHEN and CDR2 is SYDVKM. The CDR3 is 15 residues long. The CDR3 here is CASSPRTSGGYEQYF. The CDR3 region has the DNA TGTGCCAGCAGTCCTCGGACTAGCGGGGGCTACGAGCAGTACTTC.

This clonotype turned up a few times. This chain uses TRBV7-9 with TRBJ2-7; D is ambiguous. The CDR3 runs to 14 residues. The germline CDR1 and CDR2 sequences are SEHNR and FQNEAQ (reference sequence). V was trimmed by 1 base and J by 2 bases, leaving 9 bases between them. CDR3 nucleotides: TGTGCCAGCAGCTTAGGCGCAGCCACCTACGAGCAGTACTTC. As protein: CASSLGAATYEQYF.